The 8 T cell receptor beta chains listed next were all sequenced from one sample in a study of breast tumors, draining lymph nodes, adjacent tissues. TCRdb redid the calling of the multiplex PCR reads with MiXCR, one entry per CDR3 protein. The sample carries 200,000 to 250,000 distinct CDR3 sequences, around 35% recorded once. Samples came from axillary lymph nodes draining the breast cancer. Sequencing was carried out using axillary lymph node tissue. Source of these receptors: a female donor with breast cancer. Some clones in this sample may be carry-over from other donors' samples.

At least ten counts were recorded for this clonotype. The chain links TRBV20-1 to TRBJ2-7, with a tentative D call TRBD2 (6 bases). The V and J ends lost 6 bases and 0 bases respectively, with 12 bases between them. Germline CDR1 reads DFQATT; CDR2 reads SNEGSKA (reference sequence). The CDR3 covers 13 residues. The CDR3: CSAGDLSSYEQYF. The DNA of the CDR3 is TGCAGTGCAGGGGACTTGAGCTCCTACGAGCAGTACTTC.

This clonotype was observed a handful of times. A much bigger clone sits one base away, suggesting this may be a read error. V and J are TRBV11-3 and TRBJ1-2, with D possibly TRBD1 on 5 matching bases. Per the germline V gene, CDR1 is SGHNT and CDR2 is YENEEA. V lost 5 bases to trimming and J lost 8 bases, with 12 bases between them. The CDR3 sequence is 12 residues long. CDR3 sequence (DNA): TGTGCCAGCAGCCCCCGACGGGGGGGCTACACCTTC. Translated: CASSPRRGGYTF.

Ten or more counts support this clonotype. The gene calls are TRBV4-3 and TRBJ1-4; TRBD1 matches at 10 bases. Germline CDR1 LGHNA, CDR2 YSLEER. V was pared by 3 bases and J by 4 bases, with 5 bases of the junction left unmatched. The CDR3 is 16 residues long. The chain's CDR3 is CASSQSGDRGNEKLFF. The CDR3 bases are TGCGCCAGCAGCCAGTCCGGGGACAGGGGTAATGAAAAACTGTTTTTT.

The chain joins TRBV5-1 to TRBJ2-7, with 8 nucleotides matching TRBD2. The V and J ends lost 2 bases and 2 bases, in that order; junction bases with no gene match: 6. Germline values: CDR1 SGHRS, CDR2 YFSETQ. This CDR3 has 15 amino acids. The CDR3 here is CASSFVAGTPYEQYF. Written as DNA, the CDR3 is TGCGCCAGCAGCTTCGTAGCGGGGACCCCCTACGAGCAGTACTTC.

This clonotype was picked up many times. The chain couples TRBV11-2 to TRBJ2-2, with TRBD1 as a possible D gene (6 bases). V was clipped by 6 bases and J by 1 base, with 9 bases between them. The CDR3 contains 14 residues. Germline CDR1 and CDR2: SGHAT and FQNNGV. The CDR3 coding sequence is TGTGCCAGCAGACTGGGACAGAACACCGGGGAGCTGTTTTTT. Translating gives CASRLGQNTGELFF.

This chain joins TRBV29-1 and TRBJ1-4; D is unclear. The V and J ends lost 0 bases and 8 bases respectively, with 7 bases between them. The germline V gene has CDR1 SQVTM and CDR2 ANQGSEA. The CDR3 covers 12 residues. The CDR3 reads CSVEDGREKLFF. The CDR3 nucleotides are TGCAGCGTTGAAGATGGCAGGGAAAAACTGTTTTTT.

The sample holds many counts of this clonotype. The V gene is TRBV12-5, the J gene TRBJ1-2; 8 positions agree with TRBD1. V lost 4 bases and J lost 6; bases outside the gene matches: 10. The CDR3 spans 15 residues. The germline CDR1 and CDR2 sequences are LGHNT and FRNRAP. This CDR3 reads CASGWTGTRGDGYTF. CDR3 bases: TGTGCTAGTGGTTGGACAGGGACAAGGGGTGATGGCTACACCTTC.

This clonotype has at least ten counts. At one end the junction does not follow the germline gene, possibly because of a read error. The rearrangement uses TRBV6-5 and TRBJ2-1, with TRBD2 matching over 7 bases. CDR1 is MNHEY, CDR2 SVGAGI, per germline. The length of the CDR3 is 16 residues. Here the CDR3 DNA reads TGTGCCAGCAGTCACTCCTTGGCTAGCGGTGGAAATGAGCAGTTCTTC. Encoded protein: CASSHSLASGGNEQFF.